This paragraph covers one T cell receptor beta chain sequence. Its antigen is unidentified. These data are taken from a study of a mutant IDH1 vaccine in newly diagnosed glioma. Trimming stripped 4 bases from V and 4 bases from J, with 13 bases between. The CDR3 is 14 residues long. Germline V gene lookup returns CDR1 SGHTA and CDR2 FQGNSA. Noted time point: week 23, last vaccination. Vaccination comprised doses that each held 300 ug of mutant IDH1 20-mer peptide, plus topical imiquimod. The repertoire was sequenced with immunoSEQ multiplex PCR; TCRdb's copy has only in-frame clones and lacks some. The sample yields around 40,000 clones, roughly 80% seen once.

The chain couples TRBV7-2 to TRBJ1-2; D is undetermined. This sample comprised PBMCs, obtained from a glioma patient whose treatment included an IDH1 peptide vaccine. This clonotype originated in a woman aged 18-30 years with glioma. Some clones in this sample may be carry-over from other donors' samples. CDR3 sequence (DNA): TGTGCCAGCAGCTCGGTCGCAGGAGGCTATGGCTACACCTTC. It codes for CASSSVAGGYGYTF.